Listed here are 27 T cell receptor beta chains from one sample, sequenced in a study of radiation and T cells in renal cell carcinoma. TCRdb's table, derived via immunoSEQ multiplex PCR, lists solely in-frame clones and lacks some. Seen here are about 130,000 clones, 88% observed once, and the top ten hold 4.5% to 7.5%. Sample time point: blood 2 weeks post-SBRT. Treatment described: 15 Gy SBRT to primary tumor, nephrectomy 4 weeks later. The sample was blood, taken from a patient whose treatment included radiotherapy and nephrectomy. The receptors were gathered from a woman in her 70s with renal cell carcinoma.

This clone was recorded a few times. The chain employs TRBV6-7 and TRBJ1-3, with D tentatively TRBD1 (5 bases). TRBV6-7 is recorded as an ORF, its role being uncertain. V gave up 2 bases and J gave up 0 bases, with 17 bases separating them. The CDR3 covers 18 residues. DNA for the CDR3: TGTGCCAGCAGTTACCCTCCTTTGACAGCTAGCTCTGGAAACACCATATATTTT. Its protein is CASSYPPLTASSGNTIYF.

The chain is built from TRBV4-3 and TRBJ2-1, with 13 nucleotides matching TRBD2. The germline V gene has CDR1 LGHNA and CDR2 YSLEER. The V and J ends lost 3 bases and 8 bases, in that order; junction bases with no gene match: 7. There are 16 residues in the CDR3. The CDR3 sequence: CASSQELAGGPDEQFF. The CDR3 DNA sequence: TGCGCCAGCAGCCAGGAACTAGCGGGGGGGCCTGATGAGCAGTTCTTC.

V and J are TRBV5-4 and TRBJ1-2, with D possibly TRBD1 on 6 matching bases. The CDR3 spans 14 residues. Germline V gene lookup returns CDR1 SGHNT and CDR2 YYREEE (reference sequence). V was trimmed by 0 bases and J by 3 bases, leaving 9 bases between them. The chain's CDR3 is CASSLGGADYGYTF. DNA for the CDR3: TGTGCCAGCAGCTTGGGGGGGGCGGACTATGGCTACACCTTC.

This clone was recorded once. The chain joins TRBV19 to TRBJ1-1; D call uncertain. This CDR3 comprises 13 residues. The germline V gene has CDR1 LNHDA and CDR2 SQIVND (reference sequence). Trimming removed 0 bases from V and 4 bases from J, with 6 bases in between. DNA of the CDR3: TGTGCCAGTAGTATAGATACGGGCACTGAAGCTTTCTTT. Translation gives CASSIDTGTEAFF.

The V gene is TRBV5-1, the J gene TRBJ1-3, with a tentative D call TRBD1 (5 bases). The V gene's germline CDR1 is SGHRS and CDR2 YFSETQ. CDR3 length: 15 amino acids. V was trimmed by 1 base and J by 8 bases, leaving 16 bases between them. The CDR3 nucleotides are TGCGCCAGCAGCTTGTGGGCAGGGTACCAAGACACCATATATTTT. This sequence encodes CASSLWAGYQDTIYF. The variable domain in full, completed from reference TRBV5-1 and TRBJ1-3, reads KAGVTQTPRYLIKTRGQQVTLSCSPISGHRSVSWYQQTPGQGLQFLFEYFSETQRNKGNFPGRFSGRQFSNSRSEMNVSTLELGDSALYLCASSLWAGYQDTIYFGEGSWLTVV.

This chain connects TRBV4-3 to TRBJ2-3; D not resolved. The V gene's germline CDR1 is LGHNA and CDR2 YSLEER. Trimming shortened V by 0 bases and J by 2 bases, and 15 bases separated the two germline ends. The CDR3 runs to 17 residues. CDR3 sequence: CASSQDYRSRYTDTQYF. The CDR3 nucleotides read TGCGCCAGCAGCCAAGATTATCGCAGCCGTTACACAGATACGCAGTATTTT.

J is TRBJ1-1 and V is TRBV6-5, with TRBD1 as a possible D gene (5 bases). V shed 1 base and J shed 1 base, with 10 bases lying between them. The germline gives CDR1 MNHEY, CDR2 SVGAGI. This CDR3 comprises 15 residues. The CDR3 DNA reads TGTGCCAGCAGTTACTTGGGGCGACGGAACACTGAAGCTTTCTTT. This translates into CASSYLGRRNTEAFF.

The chain is built from TRBV9 and TRBJ1-3; 7 nucleotides line up with TRBD1. V dropped 5 bases and J dropped 2; count of bases not matched to a gene: 10. The CDR3 totals 16 residues. CDR1 and CDR2 (germline): SGDLS, YYNGEE. In DNA, the CDR3 is TGTGCCAGCAGTCTTTATGACAGGGCCACTGGAAACACCATATATTTT. Its protein is CASSLYDRATGNTIYF.

With respect to this clone: Other DNA sequences in the same sample also yield this CDR3. The gene calls are TRBV28 and TRBJ1-1, with D possibly TRBD1 on 6 matching bases. V lost 2 bases and J lost 2, with 12 bases in between. The CDR3 is 15 residues long. CDR1 and CDR2 (germline): MDHEN, SYDVKM. CDR3 region: CASSLPLGANTEAFF. The CDR3, as DNA: TGTGCCAGCAGTTTACCCCTGGGGGCCAACACTGAAGCTTTCTTT.

This sequence joins TRBV14 and TRBJ1-4; no clear D gene. This CDR3 contains 15 residues. The V end was cut by 1 base, the J end by 2 bases, with 8 bases between. Germline V CDR1 and CDR2: SGHDN, FVKESK. CDR3 residues: CASSQGSVTNEKLFF. CDR3 DNA sequence: TGTGCCAGCAGCCAAGGGTCAGTGACTAATGAAAAACTGTTTTTT.

This chain connects TRBV19 to TRBJ1-2; D is perhaps TRBD1 (5 bases). Per germline, CDR1 LNHDA and CDR2 SQIVND (reference sequence). V lost 9 bases and J lost 4, with 12 bases in between. The CDR3 has 12 residues. Here the CDR3 DNA reads TGTGCCAGCCAAGAGGGGATCTATGGCTACACCTTC. Residues: CASQEGIYGYTF.

V usage is TRBV28 and J usage is TRBJ1-6; the match to TRBD1 covers 7 bases. J gave up 6 bases and V 3 bases, and 8 bases lay outside the gene matches. The germline V gene encodes CDR1 MDHEN and CDR2 SYDVKM. The CDR3 runs to 16 residues. This CDR3 is CASSFGGRGGNSPLHF. The CDR3 DNA reads TGTGCCAGCAGTTTCGGGGGCAGGGGGGGTAATTCACCCCTCCACTTT.

The chain joins TRBV6-1 to TRBJ2-2; 9 nucleotides align to TRBD1. V lost 4 bases to trimming and J lost 5 bases; unmatched junction nucleotides: 5. CDR3 length equals 15 residues. Germline V gene data show CDR1 as MNHNS and CDR2 as SASEGT. CDR3 region: CASSARQGGTGELFF. The CDR3 DNA reads TGTGCCAGCAGTGCCCGACAGGGGGGGACCGGGGAGCTGTTTTTT.

The chain combines TRBV29-1 with TRBJ2-3; 7 bases agree with TRBD2. After removal of 7 bases from V and 7 bases from J, the junction contained 8 bases not matched to a gene. This CDR3 comprises 12 residues. Germline CDR1 and CDR2: SQVTM and ANQGSEA. CDR3 region: CSASGALYTQYF. The CDR3 DNA sequence: TGCAGCGCAAGCGGGGCGTTATATACGCAGTATTTT.

The chain recombines TRBV14 with TRBJ2-3; no reliable D call. Germline V CDR1 and CDR2: SGHDN, FVKESK. V shed 1 base and J shed 0 bases, with 11 bases lying between them. The CDR3 totals 16 residues. CDR3 sequence: CASSQVGLTSTDTQYF. The CDR3 nucleotides read TGTGCCAGCAGCCAAGTTGGCCTTACCAGCACAGATACGCAGTATTTT.

V is TRBV5-6 and J is TRBJ2-1; D perhaps matches TRBD2 (5 bases). CDR3 length: 11 residues. The V and J ends lost 1 base and 16 bases respectively, with 12 bases between them. CDR1 and CDR2 (germline): SGHDT, YYEEEE. Written as DNA, the CDR3 is TGTGCCAGCAGCTTGCGGGCGGGTCAATTCTTC. It encodes CASSLRAGQFF.

The chain is built from TRBV5-5 and TRBJ1-4; D is unclear. The CDR3 consists of 14 residues. CDR1 and CDR2 from the germline V gene are SGHKS and YYEKEE (reference sequence). Trimming stripped 6 bases from V and 0 bases from J, with 9 bases between. The DNA for the CDR3 is TGTGCCAGCACCGGTCTTGCAACTAATGAAAAACTGTTTTTT. Residues: CASTGLATNEKLFF.

This clone has only one observation. V gene TRBV14 combines with J gene TRBJ2-7, with TRBD2 identical over 8 bases. The germline CDR1 and CDR2 sequences are SGHDN and FVKESK. Germline trimming cut 10 bases from V and 7 bases from J; bases unmatched to any gene: 9. There are 12 residues in the CDR3. The chain's CDR3 is CATGTRPSEQYF. The DNA for the CDR3 is TGTGCCACCGGGACTAGGCCCTCGGAGCAGTACTTC.

The rearrangement uses TRBV5-3 and TRBJ2-1; TRBD2 aligns across 11 bases. TRBV5-3 is annotated as an ORF whose role is uncertain. V shed 3 bases and J 8 bases; nucleotides not matched to a gene: 10. The CDR3 has 16 amino acids. The CDR3 loop is CARSYKIAGGRYEQFF. In DNA, the CDR3 is TGTGCCAGAAGCTACAAGATAGCGGGGGGGCGGTATGAGCAGTTCTTC.

The chain has TRBV19 and TRBJ1-5; 7 nucleotides align to TRBD1. This CDR3 spans 15 amino acids. V lost 6 bases to trimming and J lost 1 base; unmatched junction nucleotides: 6. CDR1 and CDR2 from the germline V gene are LNHDA and SQIVND (reference sequence). The CDR3 DNA reads TGTGCCAGTAGACGACCAGGGGGAAGCAATCAGCCCCAGCATTTT. This codes for CASRRPGGSNQPQHF. The whole variable domain, filled in from reference TRBV19 and TRBJ1-5, reads DGGITQSPKYLFRKEGQNVTLSCEQNLNHDAMYWYRQDPGQGLRLIYYSQIVNDFQKGDIAEGYSVSREKKESFPLTVTSAQKNPTAFYLCASRRPGGSNQPQHFGDGTRLSIL.

The chain has TRBV5-6 and TRBJ1-2; D remains unclear. Between the trimmed V and J ends, which lost 0 bases and 7 bases, there was a span of 10 bases. The germline V gene has CDR1 SGHDT and CDR2 YYEEEE. This CDR3 spans 13 amino acids. In DNA form, the CDR3 reads TGTGCCAGCAGCTTGGCCGGCGTGGGTGGCTACACCTTC. Translated, it gives CASSLAGVGGYTF.

Only one count was recorded for this clone. This chain links TRBV28 with TRBJ1-2; 7 nucleotides agree with TRBD1. Looked up from germline, CDR1 is MDHEN and CDR2 is SYDVKM. This CDR3 has 13 residues. V lost 6 bases and J lost 5; bases outside the gene matches: 6. CDR3 bases: TGTGCCAGCAGCTCGGGACAGCGATATGGCTACACCTTC. Protein sequence: CASSSGQRYGYTF.

This clone has a single count. The chain joins TRBV7-3 to TRBJ1-6; TRBD1 is a possible D gene (6 bases). The CDR3 is 15 amino acids. Germline CDR1 SGHTA, CDR2 FQGTGA. The V and J ends lost 3 bases and 10 bases respectively, with 16 bases between them. CDR3 loop: CASSFNTGPTSPLHF. DNA for the CDR3: TGTGCCAGCAGCTTCAACACAGGGCCGACCTCACCCCTCCACTTT.

V is TRBV6-5 and J is TRBJ2-7; D not resolved. V lost 0 bases, J lost 0 bases, and 9 bases lay in between. Germline V CDR1 and CDR2: MNHEY, SVGAGI. The CDR3 is 15 residues long. CDR3 nucleotides: TGTGCCAGCAGTTACTCCGGTACGACCTCCTACGAGCAGTACTTC. Translating it yields CASSYSGTTSYEQYF.

The V call is TRBV30, the J call TRBJ2-2, with 8 bases aligning to TRBD2. The length of the CDR3 is 13 residues. J gave up 3 bases and V 3 bases, and 0 bases lay outside the gene matches. Germline values: CDR1 GTSNPN, CDR2 SVGIG (reference sequence). The CDR3, as DNA: TGTGCCTGGAGGACTAGCGACACCGGGGAGCTGTTTTTT. Protein: CAWRTSDTGELFF.

A few counts support this clone. The J gene is TRBJ1-2, the V gene TRBV5-6; D gene uncertain. V gave up 6 bases and J gave up 0 bases, with 12 bases separating them. The CDR3 loop spans 14 amino acids. Germline CDR1 reads SGHDT; CDR2 reads YYEEEE. CDR3 region: CASTGGWTNYGYTF. The CDR3 DNA reads as TGTGCCAGCACCGGAGGGTGGACTAACTATGGCTACACCTTC.

This clone was picked up a small number of times. Germline and junction disagree at one end, which may indicate a read error. This sequence joins TRBV10-1 and TRBJ1-1; 7 nucleotides agree with TRBD1. The CDR3 totals 14 residues. Germline-derived CDR1 and CDR2 are WNHNN and SYGVQD (reference sequence). The CDR3 DNA reads as TGCGCCAAAGACGTTGACAGGGTGAACTCTGAAGCTTTCTTT. Translating it yields CAKDVDRVNSEAFF.